The clone carrying this TCR beta chain was seen a handful of times. The sample originates from a study of T-cell reconstitution after alpha-beta-depleted transplantation in children. The TCRbeta library incorporated unique molecular identifiers. One entry per CDR3 protein results from TCRdb running MiXCR on the PCR reads. The profile shows more than 550,000 distinct CDR3 sequences, more than 9% of them singletons. V dropped 5 bases and J dropped 2 bases, with 12 bases sitting between them. This CDR3 has 14 amino acids. This sequence joins TRBV12-3 or TRBV12-4 and TRBJ2-5; D call uncertain. The TCR comes from a human donor who donated a stem cell graft to a child with acute myeloid leukemia. The source was PBMCs from the stem cell graft donor, collected from the stem cell graft. CDR3 protein: CASSPPGSQETQYF. Written as DNA, the CDR3 is TGTGCCAGCAGTCCCCCCGGGTCGCAAGAGACCCAGTACTTC.